The 27 T cell receptor beta chains given below trace back to one sample, sequenced in a study of blood T cell repertoires in COVID-19. Assay used: immunoSEQ multiplex PCR; TCRdb lists only in-frame clones, some missing. The sample has 90,000 to 120,000 clones; around nine tenths are singletons. The sequenced sample was peripheral blood. These receptors were collected from a woman between 25 and 40 years old with acute or convalescent COVID-19.

The J gene is TRBJ1-2, the V gene TRBV12-3 or TRBV12-4; no definite D call. The CDR3 has 13 amino acids. Trimming stripped 2 bases from V and 6 bases from J, with 10 bases between. CDR3 nucleotide sequence: TGTGCCAGCAGTTTAACCGGGTCGAATGGCTACACCTTC. As protein: CASSLTGSNGYTF.

This clone appeared a few times. The chain carries TRBV4-3 and TRBJ2-2; D is uncertain. There are 17 residues in the CDR3. Germline-derived CDR1 and CDR2 are LGHNA and YSLEER. V gave up 4 bases and J gave up 1 base, with 16 bases separating them. As DNA, the CDR3 is TGCGCCAGCAGCCTACGAGGCCGAACCTTGAACACCGGGGAGCTGTTTTTT. It encodes CASSLRGRTLNTGELFF.

In its sample, this clone was seen a few times. CDR3 nucleotides: TGTGCCAGCTCACCACAGGGGGTCGGTTCACCCCTCCACTTT. As protein: CASSPQGVGSPLHF. The gene calls are TRBV18 and TRBJ1-6, with D possibly matching TRBD1 (6 bases). Per the germline V gene, CDR1 is KGHSH and CDR2 is LQKENI. The V end was cut by 1 base, the J end by 9 bases, with 10 bases between. The CDR3 is 14 amino acids.

In its sample, this clone was seen once. The chain links TRBV28 to TRBJ2-7, with no clear D. This CDR3 comprises 12 residues. V was clipped by 4 bases and J by 1 base, with 5 bases between them. Germline V gives CDR1 MDHEN, CDR2 SYDVKM. The chain's CDR3 is CASSYRSYEQYF. The CDR3 nucleotides are TGTGCCAGCAGTTACCGGTCCTACGAGCAGTACTTC.

V is TRBV28 and J is TRBJ2-5; 10 bases are shared with TRBD2. V shed 5 bases and J 4 bases; nucleotides not matched to a gene: 13. From germline, CDR1 is MDHEN and CDR2 SYDVKM. The CDR3 consists of 17 residues. CDR3 nucleotide sequence: TGTGCCAGCAGTCCAAGAGCGGGAGGGCAGGTAAGAGAGACCCAGTACTTC. This translates into CASSPRAGGQVRETQYF.

In regard to this clone: Other DNA sequences in the sample encode the same CDR3. This chain links TRBV7-3 with TRBJ1-1; D gene uncertain. The germline V and J ends were trimmed by 4 bases and 5 bases, with 11 bases remaining between them. The CDR3 sequence is 13 residues long. The germline gives CDR1 SGHTA, CDR2 FQGTGA. DNA of the CDR3: TGTGCCAGCAGCTCCTCAGGAGGGACTGAAGCTTTCTTT. It yields the protein CASSSSGGTEAFF.

To note about this clone: A junction boundary mismatches the germline segment, possibly from a read error. The chain links TRBV11-2 to TRBJ2-7; a possible D gene is TRBD2 (7 bases). This CDR3 is built from 13 residues. From germline, CDR1 is SGHAT and CDR2 FQNNGV. The CDR3 loop reads CASSLVHAGADSF. CDR3 DNA: TGTGCCAGCAGCTTAGTTCACGCGGGGGCCGACTCCTTC.

The gene calls are TRBV27 and TRBJ1-1; D is perhaps TRBD1 (5 bases). Trimming took 2 bases from V and 4 from J, leaving 11 bases between them. The CDR3 runs 14 residues. CDR1 is MNHEY, CDR2 SMNVEV, per germline (reference sequence). The CDR3 coding sequence is TGTGCCAGCAGTTTAGTCGCGGGGGTCACTGAAGCTTTCTTT. Protein sequence: CASSLVAGVTEAFF.

DNA of the CDR3: TGTGCCAGCAGTGAACAAAGGAATAGCGGGGTCTACAATGAGCAGTTCTTC. Its translation: CASSEQRNSGVYNEQFF. The genes are TRBV6-1 and TRBJ2-1, with 8 bases lining up with TRBD2. Germline V CDR1 and CDR2: MNHNS, SASEGT. The CDR3 contains 17 residues. V lost 2 bases to trimming and J lost 3 bases; unmatched junction nucleotides: 9.

The sample holds one count of this clone. The chain links TRBV4-3 to TRBJ1-4; D is unclear. Trimming took 3 bases from V and 6 from J, leaving 23 bases between them. Germline V gene lookup returns CDR1 LGHNA and CDR2 YSLEER. The CDR3 sequence is 18 residues long. CDR3 sequence: CASSQIGRVGSLYEKLFF. CDR3 nucleotide sequence: TGCGCCAGCAGCCAGATCGGGAGGGTAGGAAGCCTTTATGAAAAACTGTTTTTT.

The chain carries TRBV6-6 and TRBJ2-3, with D unresolved. The CDR3 runs to 13 residues. The germline V and J ends were trimmed by 7 bases and 3 bases, with 11 bases remaining between them. Germline CDR1 is MNHNY and CDR2 is SVGAGI (reference sequence). CDR3 sequence (DNA): TGTGCCAGCAAGCAGGCTGTAACAGATACGCAGTATTTT. This codes for CASKQAVTDTQYF.

This chain joins TRBV5-4 and TRBJ1-2; D not certain. The CDR3 totals 14 residues. Per germline, CDR1 SGHNT and CDR2 YYREEE (reference sequence). With 2 bases removed from V and 2 bases from J, the gap between germline ends came to 10 bases. CDR3 in amino acids: CASSLSEINYGYTF. In DNA, the CDR3 is TGTGCCAGCAGCTTATCGGAGATAAACTATGGCTACACCTTC. Looking up the rest from reference TRBV5-4 and TRBJ1-2 gives the full variable domain: ETGVTQSPTHLIKTRGQQVTLRCSSQSGHNTVSWYQQALGQGPQFIFQYYREEENGRGNFPPRFSGLQFPNYSSELNVNALELDDSALYLCASSLSEINYGYTFGSGTRLTVV.

The gene calls are TRBV5-6 and TRBJ2-1, with TRBD2 matching 13 bases. CDR1 SGHDT and CDR2 YYEEEE come from the germline V gene. This CDR3 contains 17 residues. The V gene end was trimmed by 1 base and the J gene end by 8 bases; junction bases not matched to a gene: 9. This CDR3 is CASSLTTGTSGIDEQFF. The CDR3 DNA reads as TGTGCCAGCAGCTTGACCACAGGGACTAGCGGGATCGATGAGCAGTTCTTC.

The chain uses TRBV6-5 and TRBJ2-7; tentatively, D is TRBD1 (5 bases). Deletions cut 6 bases from V and 3 bases from J, with 15 bases between. The CDR3 spans 14 residues. Looked up from germline, CDR1 is MNHEY and CDR2 is SVGAGI. The CDR3: CASRPLRGNYEQYF. CDR3 in DNA: TGTGCCAGCAGACCCCTAAGGGGAAACTACGAGCAGTACTTC.

This chain joins TRBV3-1 (or the pseudogene TRBV3-2) and TRBJ1-5; D not resolved. Trimming pared 1 base from V and 4 bases from J, leaving 11 bases between. CDR1 LGHDT and CDR2 YNNKEL come from the germline V gene (reference sequence). This CDR3 has 15 residues. The CDR3 sequence is CASSQGIRRNQPQHF. The CDR3 DNA follows: TGTGCCAGCAGCCAAGGGATCCGGAGGAATCAGCCCCAGCATTTT.

This clone was detected only once. The CDR3 nucleotides are TGCGCCAGCAGCCCCCGGCCGACAGACGCCTACAATGAGCAGTTCTTC. Translated, it gives CASSPRPTDAYNEQFF. The V call is TRBV4-1, the J call TRBJ2-1, with a weak D call TRBD1 (5 bases). Trimming pared 4 bases from V and 2 bases from J, leaving 15 bases between. In germline, CDR1 is MGHRA, CDR2 YSYEKL. The CDR3 covers 16 residues.

The chain links TRBV5-1 to TRBJ1-1; the D gene is possibly TRBD1 (5 bases). Germline loops: CDR1 SGHRS, CDR2 YFSETQ. Trimming removed 5 bases from V and 2 bases from J, with 16 bases in between. The CDR3 length is 15 residues. The CDR3 is CASRGEDGDNTEAFF. The CDR3 nucleotides are TGCGCCAGCAGGGGGGAGGACGGGGATAACACTGAAGCTTTCTTT.

This chain joins TRBV29-1 and TRBJ1-1; unclear D gene. V dropped 7 bases and J dropped 5 bases, with 11 bases sitting between them. This CDR3 spans 11 amino acids. From germline, CDR1 is SQVTM and CDR2 ANQGSEA. The CDR3 protein is CSATRGTEAFF. The CDR3 region has the DNA TGCAGCGCTACAAGAGGGACTGAAGCTTTCTTT.

This chain uses TRBV7-9 with TRBJ1-2, with D tentatively TRBD1 (5 bases). This CDR3 spans 14 amino acids. Between the trimmed V and J ends, which lost 1 base and 3 bases, there was a span of 9 bases. Germline V gives CDR1 SEHNR, CDR2 FQNEAQ (reference sequence). The DNA for the CDR3 is TGTGCCAGCAGCTTAGATCAGGGATACTATGGCTACACCTTC. Translating gives CASSLDQGYYGYTF.

This sequence joins TRBV5-1 and TRBJ1-1; D call uncertain. The V gene's germline CDR1 is SGHRS and CDR2 YFSETQ. The CDR3 runs to 14 residues. V was pared by 0 bases and J by 2 bases, with 8 bases between. The CDR3 DNA is TGCGCCAGCAGCTTGGAAGTCACTAACACTGAAGCTTTCTTT. Amino acid sequence: CASSLEVTNTEAFF.

CDR3 in amino acids: CASSFGTSGGEQYF. Here the CDR3 DNA reads TGTGCCAGCAGTTTTGGGACTAGCGGGGGCGAGCAGTACTTC. V is TRBV28 and J is TRBJ2-7, with 14 nucleotides matching TRBD2. V trimming: 3 bases; J trimming: 6 bases; junction bases outside the gene matches: 1. Germline V CDR1 and CDR2: MDHEN, SYDVKM. The CDR3 has 14 amino acids.

This chain uses TRBV6-2 or TRBV6-3 with TRBJ1-5; TRBD1 matches 12 bases. The V gene's germline CDR1 is MNHEY and CDR2 SVGEGT. With V trimmed by 1 base and J by 7 bases, 5 bases remained unmatched. The CDR3 runs 16 residues. The CDR3 DNA reads TGTGCCAGCAGTTACTTGGGACAGGGGGCAGGGCAGCCCCAGCATTTT. Encoded protein: CASSYLGQGAGQPQHF.

V usage is TRBV7-2 and J usage is TRBJ2-5, with D perhaps TRBD1 (5 bases). The CDR3 spans 14 residues. Trimming removed 0 bases from V and 3 bases from J, with 8 bases in between. Germline CDR1 and CDR2: SGHTA and FQGNSA. CDR3 coding DNA: TGTGCCAGCAGCTTAGCTGCGACAGAAGAGACCCAGTACTTC. Its protein product is CASSLAATEETQYF.

J is TRBJ1-1 and V is TRBV2; 7 bases match TRBD1. From germline, CDR1 is SNHLY and CDR2 FYNNEI. The V and J ends lost 2 bases and 4 bases, in that order; junction bases with no gene match: 7. The CDR3 totals 15 residues. The CDR3 loop is CASSELGQGVTEAFF. The CDR3 DNA reads TGTGCCAGCAGTGAATTAGGCCAGGGGGTCACTGAAGCTTTCTTT.

The J gene is TRBJ2-5, the V gene TRBV27; a weak D match, TRBD2 (7 bases). Trimming removed 6 bases from V and 1 base from J, with 18 bases in between. CDR3 length: 16 residues. Per germline, CDR1 MNHEY and CDR2 SMNVEV (reference sequence). CDR3 DNA: TGTGCCAGCAGGGGGGGGGCAAAGTGGTTCCAAGAGACCCAGTACTTC. Translation: CASRGGAKWFQETQYF.

This chain connects TRBV10-3 to TRBJ2-2; 10 bases map to TRBD1. The junction had 6 bases not matched to a gene; V was cut back by 4 bases and J by 7 bases. This CDR3 spans 15 amino acids. From germline, CDR1 is ENHRY and CDR2 SYGVKD. CDR3 residues: CAISGDRGPNGELFF. The CDR3 DNA follows: TGTGCCATCAGTGGTGACAGGGGGCCGAACGGGGAGCTGTTTTTT.

V and J are TRBV30 and TRBJ1-2; D is ambiguous. The CDR3 runs to 14 residues. Germline-derived CDR1 and CDR2 are GTSNPN and SVGIG (reference sequence). Trimming left V 5 bases short and J 0 bases short, with 13 bases between. CDR3 in amino acids: CAWESVVANYGYTF. The CDR3 region has the DNA TGTGCCTGGGAGTCGGTCGTTGCTAACTATGGCTACACCTTC.